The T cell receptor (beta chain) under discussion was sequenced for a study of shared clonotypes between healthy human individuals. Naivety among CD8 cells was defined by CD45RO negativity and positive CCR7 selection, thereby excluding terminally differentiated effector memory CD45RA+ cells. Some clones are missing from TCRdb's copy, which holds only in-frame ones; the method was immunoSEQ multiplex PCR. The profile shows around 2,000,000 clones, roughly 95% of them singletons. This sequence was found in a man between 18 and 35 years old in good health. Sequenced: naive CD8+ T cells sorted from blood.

This CDR3 reads CASSLAWESDTQYF. CDR3 sequence (DNA): TGTGCCAGCAGTTTAGCCTGGGAGTCGGATACGCAGTATTTT. The chain is built from TRBV27 and TRBJ2-3, with a weak D call TRBD2 (5 bases). Germline V CDR1 and CDR2: MNHEY, SMNVEV (reference sequence). CDR3 length: 14 amino acids. The ends were cut back, 2 bases at V and 6 bases at J, with 12 bases in the middle.